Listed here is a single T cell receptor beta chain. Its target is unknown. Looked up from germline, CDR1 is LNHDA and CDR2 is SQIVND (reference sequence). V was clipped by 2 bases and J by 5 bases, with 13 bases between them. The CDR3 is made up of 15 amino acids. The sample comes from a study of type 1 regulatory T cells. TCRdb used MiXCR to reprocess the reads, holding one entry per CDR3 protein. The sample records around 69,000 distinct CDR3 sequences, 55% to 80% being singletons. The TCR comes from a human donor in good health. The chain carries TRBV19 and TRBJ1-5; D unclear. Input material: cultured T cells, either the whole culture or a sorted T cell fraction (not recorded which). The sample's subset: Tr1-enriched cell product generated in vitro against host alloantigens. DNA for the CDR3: TGTGCCAGTAGTATAAATTTCGGCCAGTATCAGCCCCAGCATTTT. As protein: CASSINFGQYQPQHF.